Below, 17 T cell receptor beta chains from the same sample are listed, as sequenced in a study of blood T cell repertoires in COVID-19. Data came from immunoSEQ multiplex PCR; TCRdb stores just in-frame clones and leaves some out. In the table there are about 320,000 clones, roughly 85% of which are singletons. Source material: PBMCs or T cells enriched from blood (not recorded which). Receptors originate from a woman aged 25 to 39 who had been exposed to COVID-19.

The V and J genes are TRBV30 and TRBJ1-5; 12 nucleotides line up with TRBD1. Per the germline V gene, CDR1 is GTSNPN and CDR2 is SVGIG (reference sequence). The V and J ends lost 6 bases and 2 bases, in that order; junction bases with no gene match: 14. The CDR3 is 18 amino acids. In nucleotides, the CDR3 is TGTGCCTGCGATAAAGCTGGGACAGGGGGCCTTGGCAATCAGCCCCAGCATTTT. This codes for CACDKAGTGGLGNQPQHF. Full variable domain (remainder filled in from reference TRBV30 and TRBJ1-5): SQTIHQWPATLVQPVGSPLSLECTVEGTSNPNLYWYRQAAGRGLQLLFYSVGIGQISSEVPQNLSASRPQDRQFILSSKKLLLSDSGFYLCACDKAGTGGLGNQPQHFGDGTRLSIL.

The chain couples TRBV11-2 to TRBJ2-6; a weak D match, TRBD1 (6 bases). CDR1 is SGHAT and CDR2 is FQNNGV in the germline V gene. The V end lost 4 bases, the J end lost 4 bases, and 17 bases lay between the germline ends. This CDR3 contains 17 residues. The DNA of the CDR3 is TGTGCCAGCAGCTACCAACAGGGATTGCGGGGGGCCAACGTCCTGACTTTC. The encoded protein is CASSYQQGLRGANVLTF.

The chain combines TRBV12-3 or TRBV12-4 with TRBJ2-1; weak D call: TRBD2 (5 bases). CDR3 size: 12 residues. Trimming left V 3 bases short and J 10 bases short, with 10 bases between. CDR3 DNA: TGTGCCAGCAGTTTCACTCTAGCAGAGCAGTTCTTC. This gives the protein CASSFTLAEQFF.

This chain connects TRBV25-1 to TRBJ1-1; D gene ambiguous. This CDR3 contains 13 residues. The germline V and J ends were trimmed by 2 bases and 4 bases, with 8 bases remaining between them. Per germline, CDR1 MGHDK and CDR2 SYGVNS. The CDR3 DNA follows: TGTGCCAGCAGTGAAGAAGGGAGCACTGAAGCTTTCTTT. Protein product: CASSEEGSTEAFF.

This clone was counted only a few times. The V call is TRBV2, the J call TRBJ1-5; D is ambiguous. The length of the CDR3 is 15 residues. With 2 bases removed from V and 5 bases from J, the gap between germline ends came to 13 bases. CDR1 and CDR2 from the germline V gene are SNHLY and FYNNEI. CDR3: CASSELFGAYQPQHF. The CDR3 coding sequence is TGTGCCAGCAGTGAACTATTCGGAGCCTATCAGCCCCAGCATTTT.

This clone was seen just once. The V call is TRBV19, the J call TRBJ2-7; 7 bases agree with TRBD2. CDR1 is LNHDA and CDR2 is SQIVND in the germline V gene (reference sequence). The CDR3 consists of 17 residues. V was clipped by 3 bases and J by 2 bases; unmatched bases: 13. The CDR3 is CASSIDLVGRGTYEQYF. The CDR3 DNA reads as TGTGCCAGTAGTATTGATCTAGTGGGGAGGGGTACCTACGAGCAGTACTTC.

The rearrangement links TRBV15 to TRBJ2-5; 11 bases are shared with TRBD2. The CDR3 extends over 15 amino acids. Losses at the gene ends were 0 bases for V and 4 bases for J; bases not matched to a gene: 1. The germline gives CDR1 LNHNV, CDR2 YYDKDF (reference sequence). Written as DNA, the CDR3 is TGTGCCACCAGCAGAGATACTAGCGGGGGAGAGACCCAGTACTTC. Translation: CATSRDTSGGETQYF.

The chain recombines TRBV11-2 with TRBJ2-7; 7 positions match TRBD2. Trimming at V came to 4 bases and at J to 2 bases, leaving 5 bases not matched to a gene. This CDR3 is 14 amino acids long. Per germline, CDR1 SGHAT and CDR2 FQNNGV. The DNA of the CDR3 is TGTGCCAGCAGCTCGACAGCGGGGCCCTACGAGCAGTACTTC. Encoded protein: CASSSTAGPYEQYF.

The chain uses TRBV7-6 and TRBJ2-1; 7 bases map to TRBD2. V shed 1 base, J shed 2 bases, and the junction held 5 bases outside the gene matches. There are 16 residues in the CDR3. The germline gives CDR1 SGHVS, CDR2 FNYEAQ. The CDR3 here is CASSLVPSGTYNEQFF. In nucleotides, the CDR3 is TGTGCCAGCAGCTTAGTTCCTAGCGGAACCTACAATGAGCAGTTCTTC.

A few counts support this clone. V is TRBV30 and J is TRBJ1-2; D unclear. CDR1 is GTSNPN, CDR2 SVGIG, per germline (reference sequence). V lost 4 bases to trimming and J lost 2 bases, with 11 bases between them. The CDR3 extends over 13 amino acids. CDR3 protein: CAWKTAANYGYTF. In DNA, the CDR3 is TGTGCCTGGAAGACGGCGGCGAACTATGGCTACACCTTC.

The V and J genes are TRBV9 and TRBJ1-1; 9 bases agree with TRBD1. The CDR3 loop spans 17 amino acids. The germline V gene encodes CDR1 SGDLS and CDR2 YYNGEE. V trimming: 2 bases; J trimming: 4 bases; junction bases outside the gene matches: 12. The CDR3, as DNA: TGTGCCAGCAGCGTTGGGGGACAGGGTTTTGGGATCACTGAAGCTTTCTTT. Its protein product is CASSVGGQGFGITEAFF.

The chain combines TRBV7-6 with TRBJ2-5; tentatively, D is TRBD1 (6 bases). The CDR3 runs 14 residues. V gave up 5 bases and J gave up 4 bases, with 14 bases separating them. CDR1 is SGHVS, CDR2 FNYEAQ, per germline. CDR3 in DNA: TGTGCCAGCAGCCCCCAGGGGTCAAGAGAGACCCAGTACTTC. It codes for CASSPQGSRETQYF.

This clone was seen just once. The chain uses TRBV19 and TRBJ1-1; the D is unclear. CDR3 size: 16 residues. Germline lookup yields CDR1 LNHDA and CDR2 SQIVND (reference sequence). V dropped 1 base and J dropped 0 bases, with 12 bases sitting between them. CDR3 coding DNA: TGTGCCAGTAGTATAGTTCCAGAAACCATGAACACTGAAGCTTTCTTT. It is translated as CASSIVPETMNTEAFF.

This sequence joins TRBV13 and TRBJ2-5; D is possibly TRBD1 (7 bases). The CDR3 sequence is 17 residues long. Germline V gene sequence: CDR1 PRHDT, CDR2 FYEKMQ (reference sequence). V shed 8 bases and J shed 5 bases, with 27 bases lying between them. The CDR3 protein is CASPNDPEGRGEETQYF. The DNA for the CDR3 is TGTGCCAGCCCCAACGACCCGGAGGGCAGGGGGGAGGAGACCCAGTACTTC.

This chain joins TRBV2 and TRBJ2-5; 14 nucleotides match TRBD2. This CDR3 is 15 amino acids long. V lost 6 bases to trimming and J lost 6 bases; unmatched junction nucleotides: 6. CDR1 is SNHLY and CDR2 is FYNNEI in the germline V gene. The CDR3 coding sequence is TGTGCCAGCAGCGGGACTAGCGGGAGTCGGAAGACCCAGTACTTC. Its translation: CASSGTSGSRKTQYF.

This chain uses TRBV2 with TRBJ2-7; 9 nucleotides match TRBD2. The CDR3 runs 12 residues. The V and J ends lost 9 bases and 3 bases, in that order; junction bases with no gene match: 3. Germline CDR1 reads SNHLY; CDR2 reads FYNNEI. The CDR3 reads CASSGSSYEQYF. CDR3 DNA: TGTGCCAGTAGCGGGAGTAGCTACGAGCAGTACTTC.

J is TRBJ2-1 and V is TRBV27; the match to TRBD2 covers 7 bases. CDR1 and CDR2 (germline): MNHEY, SMNVEV (reference sequence). This CDR3 comprises 13 residues. V dropped 9 bases and J dropped 2; count of bases not matched to a gene: 4. This CDR3 is CASNGRAYNEQFF. Here the CDR3 DNA reads TGTGCCAGTAATGGGAGGGCCTACAATGAGCAGTTCTTC.